The clone carrying this TCR beta chain was observed a few times. Its antigen remains unknown. The data stem from a study of identical twins. Whole-study findings and limits: Fewer insertions characterized abundant cord blood beta clonotypes, whereas memory repertoires showed none.

Each cDNA held unique molecular identifiers, and template switching gave it a universal primer site. TCRdb used MiXCR to reprocess the 5' RACE reads, holding one entry per CDR3 protein. The repertoire consists of more than 1.5 million distinct CDR3 sequences, with roughly a third occurring once and the leading ten covering over 0.25%. V lost 1 base to trimming and J lost 0 bases; unmatched junction nucleotides: 9. The CDR3 extends over 17 amino acids. Germline assignment: CDR1 SEHNR and CDR2 FQNEAQ (reference sequence). The sequence was collected from a newborn girl in good health. Sequenced input: cord blood. The rearrangement links TRBV7-9 to TRBJ2-7; 7 positions match TRBD1. Written as DNA, the CDR3 is TGTGCCAGCAGCTTAGGTTTGGTCCGGGACAGCTCCTACGAGCAGTACTTC. Encoded protein: CASSLGLVRDSSYEQYF. The whole variable domain, remainder taken from reference TRBV7-9 and TRBJ2-7, is DTGVSQNPRHKITKRGQNVTFRCDPISEHNRLYWYRQTLGQGPEFLTYFQNEAQLEKSRLLSDRFSAERPKGSFSTLEIQRTEQGDSAMYLCASSLGLVRDSSYEQYFGPGTRLTVT.